Here is one TCR beta chain with its context. This record comes from a study of blood T cell repertoires in COVID-19. The overall study: Sites across the United States, Italy and Spain contributed samples from acute and convalescent COVID-19. The cDNA or gDNA used as material had been derived from T cells, B-cell-depleted T cells, or PBMCs.

There are 13 residues in the CDR3. With 6 bases removed from V and 5 bases from J, the gap between germline ends came to 16 bases. The germline V gene encodes CDR1 SQVTM and CDR2 ANQGSEA. How the authors handled the data: Reference gene primers were amplified, and this amplification served to estimate nucleated cell counts. Some clones are missing from TCRdb's copy, which holds only in-frame ones; the method was immunoSEQ multiplex PCR. The DNA gave D and trimming, while V, J and clone size come from that table. The sample consists of approximately 170,000 clones, about four fifths of them appearing once.

The chain couples TRBV29-1 to TRBJ2-5, with D maybe TRBD1 (6 bases). What was sequenced was peripheral blood. This receptor was obtained from a man between 65 and 85 years old with active or convalescent COVID-19. CDR3 in DNA: TGCAGCGTGACCCCGGGACAAAGGGAGACCCAGTACTTC. It encodes CSVTPGQRETQYF.